The following is a TCR beta chain sequence with its context. Its target is not known. These data belong to a study of graft-versus-host responses after intestinal transplantation. TCRdb's table, derived via immunoSEQ multiplex PCR, lists solely in-frame clones and lacks some. The sample contains about 120,000 clones, 85% to 95% of which appear only once. CDR1 is SGDLS and CDR2 is YYNGEE in the germline V gene. The CDR3 has 16 residues. V was clipped by 4 bases and J by 6 bases, with 23 bases between them. The V and J genes are TRBV9 and TRBJ2-7, with D perhaps assigned TRBD1 or TRBD2 (5 bases each). This receptor was taken from a human donor who received an intestinal transplant. The input for sequencing was unstimulated CD8+ T cells sorted from spleen or lymph node cells, taken before intestinal transplant. For the CDR3, the DNA is TGTGCCAGCAGCCCTTCTGCAGGGAGTTCGGGGTCCGAGCAGTACTTC. Translated, it gives CASSPSAGSSGSEQYF.